These 9 T cell receptor beta chains came from one sample sequenced in a study of T cell responses to AZD1222 COVID-19 vaccine. Some clones are missing from TCRdb's copy, which holds only in-frame ones; the method was immunoSEQ multiplex PCR. This sample has some 42,000 clones, with around 80% found just once. Sequenced material: peripheral blood, taken 28 days after the second AZD1222 dose. These receptors were collected from an adult who received the AZD1222 COVID-19 vaccine.

The gene calls are TRBV2 and TRBJ1-6; D is possibly TRBD1 (6 bases). The V end was cut by 8 bases, the J end by 5 bases, with 10 bases between. The CDR3 spans 13 residues. CDR1 and CDR2 from the germline V gene are SNHLY and FYNNEI. The CDR3, as DNA: TGTGCCAGCGAGGACAGCAATAATTCACCCCTCCACTTT. The encoded protein is CASEDSNNSPLHF.

V usage is TRBV20-1 and J usage is TRBJ1-6; tentative D call: TRBD1 (6 bases). The CDR3 runs 15 residues. The germline gives CDR1 DFQATT, CDR2 SNEGSKA (reference sequence). V lost 3 bases, J lost 0 bases, and 9 bases lay in between. The CDR3 DNA is TGCAGTGCTAGTAAGGGGGTCTCCTATAATTCACCCCTCCACTTT. It codes for CSASKGVSYNSPLHF.

This chain connects TRBV18 to TRBJ2-7; TRBD1 aligns across 12 bases. This CDR3 has 15 residues. From germline, CDR1 is KGHSH and CDR2 LQKENI. V lost 1 base and J lost 5; bases outside the gene matches: 3. DNA for the CDR3: TGTGCCAGCTCACCACGGGACAGGGGGCTAGACGAGCAGTACTTC. Translating gives CASSPRDRGLDEQYF.

J is TRBJ1-3 and V is TRBV5-1; D is uncertain. V shed 3 bases and J shed 0 bases, with 13 bases lying between them. The CDR3 loop spans 16 amino acids. Germline assignment: CDR1 SGHRS and CDR2 YFSETQ. CDR3 protein: CASSSGGTTSGNTIYF. As DNA, the CDR3 is TGCGCCAGCAGCTCAGGAGGAACCACCTCTGGAAACACCATATATTTT.

V usage is TRBV7-8 and J usage is TRBJ1-1, with D unclear. The CDR3 sequence is 15 residues long. V lost 1 base, J lost 2 bases, and 11 bases lay in between. The germline V gene has CDR1 SGHVS and CDR2 FQNEAQ. CDR3 residues: CASSLGAGINTEAFF. The CDR3 nucleotides read TGTGCCAGCAGCTTAGGGGCGGGGATTAACACTGAAGCTTTCTTT.

This clone came up once. The chain links TRBV30 to TRBJ1-5, with TRBD1 matching over 9 bases. CDR1 and CDR2 (germline): GTSNPN, SVGIG (reference sequence). This CDR3 is 15 amino acids long. The trim removed 2 bases at V and 4 bases at J, leaving 6 bases unmatched. CDR3 sequence reads: CAWSMTGGRNQPQHF. CDR3 DNA sequence: TGTGCCTGGAGTATGACAGGGGGGCGAAATCAGCCCCAGCATTTT.

The V call is TRBV7-6, the J call TRBJ2-2; TRBD1 aligns across 8 bases. This CDR3 has 15 amino acids. The germline CDR1 and CDR2 sequences are SGHVS and FNYEAQ. Trimming removed 5 bases from V and 1 base from J; junction bases left unmatched: 3. CDR3 coding DNA: TGTGCCAGCAGCACCGGGACAGGGAACACCGGGGAGCTGTTTTTT. Protein product: CASSTGTGNTGELFF.

The rearrangement joins TRBV5-1 to TRBJ2-3, with 12 positions matching TRBD2. CDR1 and CDR2 from the germline V gene are SGHRS and YFSETQ. V lost 5 bases, J lost 1 base, and 5 bases stayed unmatched. The CDR3 sequence is 16 residues long. CDR3 loop: CASSRLAGAGTDTQYF. CDR3 nucleotides: TGCGCCAGCAGTAGACTAGCGGGGGCCGGCACAGATACGCAGTATTTT.

This CDR3 is CASTLLGSSTYEQYF. DNA for the CDR3: TGTGCCAGCACCCTGTTGGGGTCTTCGACCTACGAGCAGTACTTC. This chain uses TRBV28 with TRBJ2-7, with no clear D. The V and J ends lost 7 bases and 2 bases respectively, with 18 bases between them. Germline values: CDR1 MDHEN, CDR2 SYDVKM. CDR3 length: 15 amino acids.